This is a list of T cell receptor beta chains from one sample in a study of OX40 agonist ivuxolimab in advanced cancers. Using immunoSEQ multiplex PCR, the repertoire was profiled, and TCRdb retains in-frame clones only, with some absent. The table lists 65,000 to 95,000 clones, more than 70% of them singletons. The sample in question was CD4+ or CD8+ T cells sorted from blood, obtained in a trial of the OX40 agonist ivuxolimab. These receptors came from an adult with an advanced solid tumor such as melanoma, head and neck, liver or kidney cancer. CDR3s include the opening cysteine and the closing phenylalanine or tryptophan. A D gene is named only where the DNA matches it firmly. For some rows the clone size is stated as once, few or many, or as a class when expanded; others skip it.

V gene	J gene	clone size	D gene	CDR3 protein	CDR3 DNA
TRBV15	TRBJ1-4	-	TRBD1	CATSRDQGGGEKLFF	TGTGCCACCAGCAGAGATCAGGGGGGCGGTGAAAAACTGTTTTTT
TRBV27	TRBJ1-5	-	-	CASSPSPFDQPQHF	TGTGCCAGCAGCCCTAGTCCCTTTGATCAGCCCCAGCATTTT
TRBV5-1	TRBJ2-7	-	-	CASSLGIGRGQYF	TGCGCCAGCAGCTTGGGAATTGGAAGAGGGCAGTACTTC
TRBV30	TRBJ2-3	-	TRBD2	CAWSASGGRADTQYF	TGTGCCTGGAGTGCAAGCGGGGGGCGAGCAGATACGCAGTATTTT
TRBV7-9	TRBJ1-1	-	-	CASSPQWGDEAFF	TGTGCCAGCAGCCCCCAGTGGGGAGATGAAGCTTTCTTT
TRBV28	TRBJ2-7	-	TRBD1	CASSFGDRGAYEQYF	TGTGCCAGCAGTTTTGGGGACAGGGGGGCCTACGAGCAGTACTTC
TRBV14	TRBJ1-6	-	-	CASSQAVGPLHF	TGTGCCAGCAGCCAAGCTGTAGGACCCCTCCACTTT
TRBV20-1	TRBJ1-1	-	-	CSATGHIEAFF	TGCAGTGCTACGGGACACATTGAAGCTTTCTTT
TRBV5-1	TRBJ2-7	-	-	CASSKTEIYEQYF	TGCGCCAGCAGTAAAACGGAAATCTACGAGCAGTACTTC
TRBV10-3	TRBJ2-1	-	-	CAISSRAEGWNEQFF	TGTGCCATCAGCTCACGGGCCGAGGGTTGGAATGAGCAGTTCTTC
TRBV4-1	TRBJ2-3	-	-	CASSQVTTRGDTQYF	TGCGCCAGCAGCCAAGTGACGACGCGGGGAGATACGCAGTATTTT
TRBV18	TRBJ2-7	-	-	CASSPSRDLYEQYF	TGTGCCAGCTCACCTAGCAGGGACCTCTACGAGCAGTACTTC
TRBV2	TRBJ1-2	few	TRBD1	CASSGTYRGQNGYTF	TGTGCCAGCAGCGGAACTTACAGGGGGCAAAATGGCTACACCTTC
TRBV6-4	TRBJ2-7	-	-	CASSYGIYEQYF	TGTGCCAGCAGTTACGGCATTTACGAGCAGTACTTC
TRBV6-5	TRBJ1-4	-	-	CASSTETNEKLFF	TGTGCCAGCAGCACCGAAACAAATGAAAAACTGTTTTTT
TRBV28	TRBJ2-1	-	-	CASSLGGLVHNEQFF	TGTGCCAGCAGTTTGGGGGGTTTGGTTCACAATGAGCAGTTCTTC
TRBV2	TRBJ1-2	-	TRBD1	CASSEGQGSGGYTF	TGTGCCAGCAGTGAAGGACAGGGTTCTGGAGGCTACACCTTC
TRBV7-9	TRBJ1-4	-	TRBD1	CASSLYRGNEKLFF	TGTGCCAGCAGCTTGTACAGGGGGAATGAAAAACTGTTTTTT
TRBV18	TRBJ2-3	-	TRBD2	CASSRTSGDTQYF	TGTGCCAGCTCACGCACTAGCGGGGATACGCAGTATTTT
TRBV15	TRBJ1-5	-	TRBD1	CATSRGGGQGDQPQHF	TGTGCCACCAGCAGAGGTGGCGGACAGGGGGATCAGCCCCAGCATTTT
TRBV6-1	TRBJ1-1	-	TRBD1	CASSGSTGDTEAFF	TGTGCCAGCAGTGGGTCGACAGGGGACACTGAAGCTTTCTTT
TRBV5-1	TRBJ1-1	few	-	CASSFGTGKGAFF	TGCGCCAGCAGCTTCGGAACAGGGAAAGGAGCTTTCTTT
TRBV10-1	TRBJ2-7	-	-	CASSESAGRQYF	TGCGCCAGCAGTGAGTCGGCAGGGAGGCAGTACTTC
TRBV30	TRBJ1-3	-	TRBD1	CAWSVRGQVISGNTIYF	TGTGCCTGGAGTGTAAGAGGACAGGTTATCTCTGGAAACACCATATATTTT
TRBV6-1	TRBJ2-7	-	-	CASSVSGAYEQYF	TGTGCCAGCAGTGTATCTGGGGCCTACGAGCAGTACTTC
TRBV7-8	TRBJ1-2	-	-	CASSPGTVEGYTF	TGTGCCAGCAGCCCCGGGACGGTGGAAGGCTACACCTTC
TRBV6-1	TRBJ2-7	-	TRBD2	CASRDVGGIYEQYF	TGTGCCAGCAGGGATGTGGGGGGGATCTACGAGCAGTACTTC
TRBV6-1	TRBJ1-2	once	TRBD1	CASSWAGGDGYTF	TGTGCCAGCAGTTGGGCAGGGGGCGATGGCTACACCTTC
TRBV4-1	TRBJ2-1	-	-	CASSQPQAGLGNEQFF	TGCGCCAGCAGCCAACCCCAGGCAGGCTTAGGCAATGAGCAGTTCTTC
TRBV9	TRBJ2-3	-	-	CASSVQGPDTQYF	TGTGCCAGCAGCGTACAGGGCCCAGATACGCAGTATTTT
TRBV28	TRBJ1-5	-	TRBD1	CASSTGQGRQPQHF	TGTGCCAGCAGTACTGGACAGGGCCGTCAGCCCCAGCATTTT
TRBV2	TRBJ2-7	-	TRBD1	CASRPGTVGEQYF	TGTGCCAGCAGACCTGGGACAGTCGGCGAGCAGTACTTC
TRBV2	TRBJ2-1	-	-	CASRPRLSYNEQFF	TGTGCCAGCAGGCCGCGTCTCTCCTACAATGAGCAGTTCTTC
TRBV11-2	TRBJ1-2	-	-	CASSLSGTSGANYGYTF	TGTGCCAGCAGCTTATCCGGGACGTCTGGTGCTAACTATGGCTACACCTTC
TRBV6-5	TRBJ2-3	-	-	CASSPDKAYDTQYF	TGTGCCAGCAGCCCCGACAAGGCTTATGATACGCAGTATTTT
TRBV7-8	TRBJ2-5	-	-	CASSDNRVGETQYF	TGTGCCAGCAGCGACAACAGGGTGGGGGAGACCCAGTACTTC
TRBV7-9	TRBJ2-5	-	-	CASSSDEHEETQYF	TGTGCCAGCAGTTCGGATGAACATGAGGAGACCCAGTACTTC
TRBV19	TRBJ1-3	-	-	CASTRGRFSGNTIYF	TGTGCCAGTACCCGGGGCAGGTTCTCTGGAAACACCATATATTTT
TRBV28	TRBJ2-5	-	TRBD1	CASTGGAGETQYF	TGTGCCAGTACAGGGGGCGCGGGGGAGACCCAGTACTTC
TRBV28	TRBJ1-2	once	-	CASSFSYSNYGYTF	TGTGCCAGCAGTTTTTCCTACAGCAACTATGGCTACACCTTC